This T cell receptor beta chain was found in a study of metastatic and nonmetastatic thyroid tumors. Study background: Comparative analysis of repertoires was undertaken across blood and tumor or nodule tissue obtained from malignant and benign thyroid patients.

Points on this clone: Its specificity is not known.

TCRdb re-called the PCR reads through MiXCR. The table lists roughly 81,000 clones, over 8.5% of them singletons. General study findings and limits: Benign nodules were reported to have significantly lower TCR beta diversity than malignant thyroid tumors, in blood and tumor.

The CDR3 covers 14 residues. CDR1 is SGHAT and CDR2 is FQNNGV in the germline V gene. The ends lost 5 bases at V and 2 bases at J; junction bases unmatched: 5. The entire patient cohort was treatment-naive prior to thyroid surgery. The receptor was derived from a female donor with papillary thyroid cancer or a benign thyroid nodule (not recorded which). Some clones in this sample may be carry-over from other donors' samples. The gene calls are TRBV11-2 and TRBJ2-7, with 8 bases aligning to TRBD1. The sequenced sample was blood. The CDR3 DNA sequence: TGTGCCAGCAGCCCTGGGACAGGAACCTACGAGCAGTACTTC. It is translated as CASSPGTGTYEQYF.